These T cell receptor beta chains were read from a single sample in a study of blood T cell repertoires in COVID-19. Sequencing used immunoSEQ multiplex PCR; TCRdb keeps in-frame clones, though not all of them. The sample records about 130,000 clones, 75% to 90% being singletons. Sequenced input: peripheral blood. The receptor source for this set is a woman of 80 years or more with COVID-19, enrolled during active disease. Each CDR3 is given with its conserved first and last residue. D genes are given only for firm matches.

>-|TRBV5-1|TRBJ2-7
CASTRGGPNPYEQYF
>-|TRBV4-3|TRBJ1-2
CASSQADTRTGYTF
>TRBD1|TRBV18|TRBJ1-2
CASSPAPGQGNYGYTF
>-|TRBV20-1|TRBJ2-5
CSALSWETQYF
>-|TRBV24-1|TRBJ2-2
CATRKQGTGELFF
>-|TRBV6-5|TRBJ2-7
CASSKKAGNSYEQYF
>-|TRBV5-1|TRBJ2-1
CASSSTGTHYNEQFF
>-|TRBV2|TRBJ1-1
CASSDATGRAEAFF
>TRBD1|TRBV18|TRBJ2-1
CASSLQITGTGNEQFF
>TRBD1|TRBV7-9|TRBJ2-7
CASSFDRAGEQYF
>-|TRBV28|TRBJ2-2
CASSTPTGELFF
>-|TRBV5-6|TRBJ2-7
CASSLAGSGHEQYF
>-|TRBV9|TRBJ2-2
CASSVDQGTGELFF
>TRBD1|TRBV27|TRBJ1-5
CASSAKPSGTGAISNQPQHF